The 18 T cell receptor beta chains in this list originate from one sample, sequenced in a study of Ad26.COV2.S vaccination and SARS-CoV-2 variants. Data came from immunoSEQ multiplex PCR; TCRdb stores just in-frame clones and leaves some out. In the table there are over 400,000 clones, roughly 89% of which are singletons. Treatment here: around 19 received Ad26.COV2.S at low or high dose, single or two shots; five or six received placebo; per-sample allocation not given. Specimen acquisition occurred on day 63 following the initial vaccine or placebo injection. The specimen comprised peripheral blood, sampled in a trial of Ad26.COV2.S vaccine versus placebo. Receptor source: a person aged 18 to 59 who received the Ad26.COV2.S COVID-19 vaccine or a placebo.

J is TRBJ1-2 and V is TRBV28; D gene ambiguous. Germline V gives CDR1 MDHEN, CDR2 SYDVKM. V gave up 7 bases and J gave up 10 bases, with 19 bases separating them. The CDR3 runs to 13 residues. The CDR3 DNA sequence: TGTGCCAGCACAGCCGTGGATCGCTGGGACTACACCTTC. Encoded protein: CASTAVDRWDYTF.

V gene TRBV7-9 combines with J gene TRBJ2-5, with 7 bases matching TRBD2. The V segment lost 5 bases and the J segment 1 base; nucleotides outside the gene matches: 7. Germline CDR1 reads SEHNR; CDR2 reads FQNEAQ (reference sequence). The CDR3 extends over 15 amino acids. This chain's CDR3 is CASSAGGNFQETQYF. DNA for the CDR3: TGTGCCAGCAGCGCCGGGGGGAACTTCCAAGAGACCCAGTACTTC.

The chain combines TRBV28 with TRBJ1-2, with D uncertain. Looked up from germline, CDR1 is MDHEN and CDR2 is SYDVKM. The CDR3 runs to 15 residues. Trimming removed 1 base at V and 0 bases at J, with 9 bases between. The CDR3 DNA sequence: TGTGCCAGCAGTTTATTGCCAGGAGCTAACTATGGCTACACCTTC. Residues: CASSLLPGANYGYTF.

The chain links TRBV5-5 to TRBJ2-5, with no clear D. This CDR3 contains 12 residues. Looked up from germline, CDR1 is SGHKS and CDR2 is YYEKEE (reference sequence). Trimming took off 0 bases at V and 5 bases at J, with 5 bases between the two ends. The CDR3 DNA follows: TGTGCCAGCAGCTTGGTGGTGGAGACCCAGTACTTC. Protein: CASSLVVETQYF.

This clone has a single count. The V and J genes are TRBV7-3 and TRBJ2-1; D gene uncertain. V gave up 8 bases and J gave up 5 bases, with 19 bases separating them. This CDR3 is built from 15 residues. CDR1 SGHTA and CDR2 FQGTGA come from the germline V gene. The CDR3 spells CASALMASWHNEQFF. In DNA, the CDR3 is TGTGCCAGCGCGCTTATGGCCTCCTGGCACAATGAGCAGTTCTTC.

This clone was observed a single time. J is TRBJ1-5 and V is TRBV7-9; D not resolved. Germline V gene lookup returns CDR1 SEHNR and CDR2 FQNEAQ (reference sequence). V lost 3 bases to trimming and J lost 6 bases, with 9 bases between them. There are 13 residues in the CDR3. Here the CDR3 DNA reads TGTGCCAGCAGCTTCCCCCGCGGTCAGCCCCAGCATTTT. It codes for CASSFPRGQPQHF. Full variable domain (missing parts from reference TRBV7-9 and TRBJ1-5): DTGVSQNPRHKITKRGQNVTFRCDPISEHNRLYWYRQTLGQGPEFLTYFQNEAQLEKSRLLSDRFSAERPKGSFSTLEIQRTEQGDSAMYLCASSFPRGQPQHFGDGTRLSIL.

This clone was seen a few times. This chain uses TRBV2 with TRBJ2-7, with no clear D. Germline V gene sequence: CDR1 SNHLY, CDR2 FYNNEI. The V end was cut by 7 bases, the J end by 4 bases, with 14 bases between. This CDR3 spans 13 amino acids. In DNA, the CDR3 is TGTGCCAGCACCCACGGAACAAGTTACGAGCAGTACTTC. Translating it yields CASTHGTSYEQYF. Looking up the rest from reference TRBV2 and TRBJ2-7 gives the full variable domain: EPEVTQTPSHQVTQMGQEVILRCVPISNHLYFYWYRQILGQKVEFLVSFYNNEISEKSEIFDDQFSVERPDGSNFTLKIRSTKLEDSAMYFCASTHGTSYEQYFGPGTRLTVT.

The rearrangement joins TRBV9 to TRBJ2-3; 11 positions agree with TRBD2. CDR3 length equals 17 residues. Germline V gene data show CDR1 as SGDLS and CDR2 as YYNGEE. Trimming at V came to 7 bases and at J to 0 bases, leaving 10 bases not matched to a gene. CDR3 coding DNA: TGTGCCAGCGGATCTAGCGGGGGGTTCTCTAGCACAGATACGCAGTATTTT. Its protein product is CASGSSGGFSSTDTQYF.

The rearrangement uses TRBV7-2 and TRBJ1-4; TRBD1 matches at 10 bases. The CDR3 has 15 amino acids. Germline CDR1 SGHTA, CDR2 FQGNSA. V gave up 2 bases and J gave up 8 bases; unmatched junction bases: 5. The CDR3 nucleotides read TGTGCCAGCAGCTTACGGACAGGGGGATTAGAAAAACTGTTTTTT. This codes for CASSLRTGGLEKLFF. The full variable domain, completed using reference TRBV7-2 and TRBJ1-4, is GAGVSQSPSNKVTEKGKDVELRCDPISGHTALYWYRQSLGQGLEFLIYFQGNSAPDKSGLPSDRFSAERTGGSVSTLTIQRTQQEDSAVYLCASSLRTGGLEKLFFGSGTQLSVL.

V gene TRBV6-2 or TRBV6-3 combines with J gene TRBJ2-3; 8 bases match TRBD2. The ends lost 3 bases at V and 2 bases at J; junction bases unmatched: 4. The CDR3 has 15 residues. CDR1 is MNHEY and CDR2 is SVGEGT in the germline V gene. CDR3 sequence: CASSYSGDFTDTQYF. DNA for the CDR3: TGTGCCAGCAGTTATAGCGGGGACTTCACAGATACGCAGTATTTT.

This chain uses TRBV6-1 with TRBJ1-2; 11 bases fit TRBD1. The CDR3 sequence is 13 residues long. V shed 6 bases, J shed 3 bases, and the junction held 0 bases outside the gene matches. Looked up from germline, CDR1 is MNHNS and CDR2 is SASEGT. CDR3 protein: CASRGQGDYGYTF. Written as DNA, the CDR3 is TGTGCCAGCAGGGGACAGGGGGACTATGGCTACACCTTC.

The V and J genes are TRBV28 and TRBJ1-6; D unresolved. Looked up from germline, CDR1 is MDHEN and CDR2 is SYDVKM. The V and J ends lost 7 bases and 9 bases respectively, with 10 bases between them. The CDR3 extends over 12 amino acids. The CDR3 spells CASTISFSPLHF. In nucleotides, the CDR3 is TGTGCCAGCACCATTTCGTTTTCACCCCTCCACTTT. Together with reference TRBV28 and TRBJ1-6, the CDR3 gives the full variable domain: DVKVTQSSRYLVKRTGEKVFLECVQDMDHENMFWYRQDPGLGLRLIYFSYDVKMKEKGDIPEGYSVSREKKERFSLILESASTNQTSMYLCASTISFSPLHFGNGTRLTVT.

The chain carries TRBV5-4 and TRBJ2-3; TRBD1 agrees at 9 bases. The CDR3 length is 16 residues. With 4 bases clipped from V and 2 bases from J, the junction kept 8 bases outside the gene matches. Germline V lookup: CDR1 SGHNT, CDR2 YYREEE (reference sequence). The CDR3 is CASSGRGQGPTDTQYF. CDR3 bases: TGTGCCAGCAGCGGCCGGGGACAGGGCCCCACAGATACGCAGTATTTT.

The count of this clone is one. The chain recombines TRBV28 with TRBJ1-4; 7 bases align to TRBD1. CDR1 is MDHEN and CDR2 is SYDVKM in the germline V gene. V dropped 5 bases and J dropped 2; count of bases not matched to a gene: 5. The CDR3 runs 15 residues. As DNA, the CDR3 is TGTGCCAGCAGTGAATCGACAGGGACTAATGAAAAACTGTTTTTT. Protein product: CASSESTGTNEKLFF.

In DNA form, the CDR3 reads TGTGCCAGCAGCTTAGGGGGCAGCTCTGGGGCCAACGTCCTGACTTTC. Encoded protein: CASSLGGSSGANVLTF. The genes are TRBV7-9 and TRBJ2-6, with D tentatively TRBD1 (5 bases). Per the germline V gene, CDR1 is SEHNR and CDR2 is FQNEAQ (reference sequence). CDR3 length equals 16 residues. Deletions cut 1 base from V and 0 bases from J, with 7 bases between. Together with reference TRBV7-9 and TRBJ2-6, the CDR3 gives the full variable domain: DTGVSQNPRHKITKRGQNVTFRCDPISEHNRLYWYRQTLGQGPEFLTYFQNEAQLEKSRLLSDRFSAERPKGSFSTLEIQRTEQGDSAMYLCASSLGGSSGANVLTFGAGSRLTVL.

Regarding this clone: Additional DNA sequences in this sample encode the identical CDR3. The rearrangement uses TRBV5-1 and TRBJ2-3; TRBD2 aligns across 9 bases. Germline V gene data show CDR1 as SGHRS and CDR2 as YFSETQ. With 2 bases clipped from V and 0 bases from J, the junction kept 1 base outside the gene matches. The CDR3 is made up of 15 amino acids. CDR3 sequence (DNA): TGCGCCAGCAGCTTTCTAGCGGGGAGCACAGATACGCAGTATTTT. This sequence encodes CASSFLAGSTDTQYF.

V and J are TRBV11-2 and TRBJ2-3; D not certain. Germline CDR1 SGHAT, CDR2 FQNNGV. Trimming pared 1 base from V and 3 bases from J, leaving 17 bases between. CDR3 length: 17 amino acids. CDR3 loop: CASSLGVGPTRTDTQYF. CDR3 in DNA: TGTGCCAGCAGCTTAGGGGTCGGACCAACGAGGACAGATACGCAGTATTTT.

The chain is built from TRBV27 and TRBJ1-4; 11 bases align to TRBD1. Germline V gene data show CDR1 as MNHEY and CDR2 as SMNVEV (reference sequence). The CDR3 is made up of 15 amino acids. V gave up 6 bases and J gave up 7 bases; unmatched junction bases: 7. CDR3 sequence: CASRHTGTGGEKLFF. The CDR3 nucleotides are TGTGCCAGCAGGCACACCGGGACAGGGGGTGAAAAACTGTTTTTT.